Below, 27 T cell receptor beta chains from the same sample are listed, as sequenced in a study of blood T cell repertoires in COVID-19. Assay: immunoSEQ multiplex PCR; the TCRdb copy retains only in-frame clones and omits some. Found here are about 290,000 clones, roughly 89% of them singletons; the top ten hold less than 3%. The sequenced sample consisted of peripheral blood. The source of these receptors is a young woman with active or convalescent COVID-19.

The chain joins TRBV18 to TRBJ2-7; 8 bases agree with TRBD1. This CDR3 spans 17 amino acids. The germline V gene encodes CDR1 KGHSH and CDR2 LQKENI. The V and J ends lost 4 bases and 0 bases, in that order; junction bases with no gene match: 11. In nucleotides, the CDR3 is TGTGCCAGCTCACGATCCGGGGGAGACAGGGGCTCCTACGAGCAGTACTTC. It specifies CASSRSGGDRGSYEQYF.

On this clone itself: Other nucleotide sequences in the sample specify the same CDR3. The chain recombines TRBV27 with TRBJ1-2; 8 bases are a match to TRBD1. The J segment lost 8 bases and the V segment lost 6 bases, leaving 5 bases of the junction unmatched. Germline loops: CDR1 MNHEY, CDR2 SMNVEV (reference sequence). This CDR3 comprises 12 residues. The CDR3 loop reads CASRAGGRGYTF. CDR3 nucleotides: TGTGCCAGCAGGGCAGGGGGCAGGGGCTACACCTTC.

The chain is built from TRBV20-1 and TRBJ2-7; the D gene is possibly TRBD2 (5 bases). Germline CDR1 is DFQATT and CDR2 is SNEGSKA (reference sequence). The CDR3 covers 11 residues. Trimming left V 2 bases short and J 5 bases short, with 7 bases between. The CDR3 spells CSARWRNEQYF. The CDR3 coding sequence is TGCAGTGCTAGATGGAGGAACGAGCAGTACTTC.

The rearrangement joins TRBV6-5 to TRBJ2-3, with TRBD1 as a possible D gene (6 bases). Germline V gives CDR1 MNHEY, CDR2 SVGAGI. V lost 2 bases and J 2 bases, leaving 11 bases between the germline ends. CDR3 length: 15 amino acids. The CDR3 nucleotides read TGTGCCAGCAGTTACGGGACAACAAACACAGATACGCAGTATTTT. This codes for CASSYGTTNTDTQYF.

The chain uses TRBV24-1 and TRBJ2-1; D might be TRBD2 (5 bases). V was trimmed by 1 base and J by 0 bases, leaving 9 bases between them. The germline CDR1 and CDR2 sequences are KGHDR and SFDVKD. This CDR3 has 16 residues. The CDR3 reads CATSDFSGSSYNEQFF. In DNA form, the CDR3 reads TGTGCCACCAGTGATTTTTCGGGAAGCTCCTACAATGAGCAGTTCTTC.

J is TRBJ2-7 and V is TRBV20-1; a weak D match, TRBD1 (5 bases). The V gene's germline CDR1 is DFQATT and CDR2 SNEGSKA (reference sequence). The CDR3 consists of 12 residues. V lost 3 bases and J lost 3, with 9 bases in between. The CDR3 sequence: CSASARVYEQYF. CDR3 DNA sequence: TGCAGTGCTAGTGCCAGGGTCTACGAGCAGTACTTC.

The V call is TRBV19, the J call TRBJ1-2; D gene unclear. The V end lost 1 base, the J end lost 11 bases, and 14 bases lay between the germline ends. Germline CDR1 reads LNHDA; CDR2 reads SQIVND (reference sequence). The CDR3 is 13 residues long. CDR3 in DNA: TGTGCCAGTAGTATAGGTACGGTGCCGAGGTACACCTTC. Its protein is CASSIGTVPRYTF.

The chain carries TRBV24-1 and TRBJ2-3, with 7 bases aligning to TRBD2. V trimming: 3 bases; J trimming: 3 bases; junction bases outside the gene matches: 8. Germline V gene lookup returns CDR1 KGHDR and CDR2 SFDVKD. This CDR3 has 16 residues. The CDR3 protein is CATSDPGLPATDTQYF. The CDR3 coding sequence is TGTGCCACCAGTGATCCGGGACTACCCGCTACAGATACGCAGTATTTT.

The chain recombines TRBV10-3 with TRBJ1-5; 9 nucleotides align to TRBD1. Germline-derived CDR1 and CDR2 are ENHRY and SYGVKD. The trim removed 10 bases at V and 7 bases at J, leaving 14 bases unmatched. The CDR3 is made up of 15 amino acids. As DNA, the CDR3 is TGTGCCACCGCCGTACCGGGACAGGGAGACCAGCCCCAGCATTTT. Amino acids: CATAVPGQGDQPQHF.

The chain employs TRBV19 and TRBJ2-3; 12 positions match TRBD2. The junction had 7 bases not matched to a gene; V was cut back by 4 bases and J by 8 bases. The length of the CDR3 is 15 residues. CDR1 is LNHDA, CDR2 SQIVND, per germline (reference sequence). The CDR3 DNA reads TGTGCCAGTAGTACCGCTAGCGGGGGGGCCCGTACGCAGTATTTT. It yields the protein CASSTASGGARTQYF.

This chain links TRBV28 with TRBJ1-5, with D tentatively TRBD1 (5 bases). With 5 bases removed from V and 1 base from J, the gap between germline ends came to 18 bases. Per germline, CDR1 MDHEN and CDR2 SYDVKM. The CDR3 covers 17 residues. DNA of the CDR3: TGTGCCAGCAGTGCCCCGATCGGGGAGGGGAGCAATCAGCCCCAGCATTTT. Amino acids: CASSAPIGEGSNQPQHF.

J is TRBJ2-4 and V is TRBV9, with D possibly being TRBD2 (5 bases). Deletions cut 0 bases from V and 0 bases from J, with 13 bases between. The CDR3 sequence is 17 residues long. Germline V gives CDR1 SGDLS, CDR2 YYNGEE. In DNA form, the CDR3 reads TGTGCCAGCAGCGTAGGGTTAGAGGGCCTAGCCAAAAACATTCAGTACTTC. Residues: CASSVGLEGLAKNIQYF.

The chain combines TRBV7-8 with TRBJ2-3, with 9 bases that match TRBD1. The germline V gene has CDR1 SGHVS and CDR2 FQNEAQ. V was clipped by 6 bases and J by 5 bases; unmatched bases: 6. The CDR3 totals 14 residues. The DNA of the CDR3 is TGTGCCAGCAGAGGGGGACAGGGAGTAGATACGCAGTATTTT. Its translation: CASRGGQGVDTQYF.

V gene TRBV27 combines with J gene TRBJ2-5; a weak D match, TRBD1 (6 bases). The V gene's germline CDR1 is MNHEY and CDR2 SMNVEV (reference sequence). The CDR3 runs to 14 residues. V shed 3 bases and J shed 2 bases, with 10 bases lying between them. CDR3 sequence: CASSLARGQETQYF. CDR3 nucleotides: TGTGCCAGCAGTTTGGCCAGGGGACAAGAGACCCAGTACTTC.

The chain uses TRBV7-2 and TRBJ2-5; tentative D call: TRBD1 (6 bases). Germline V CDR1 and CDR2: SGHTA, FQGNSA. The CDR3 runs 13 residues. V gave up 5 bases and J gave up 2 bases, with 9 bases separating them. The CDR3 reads CASSGGPQETQYF. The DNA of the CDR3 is TGTGCCAGCAGCGGGGGCCCACAAGAGACCCAGTACTTC.

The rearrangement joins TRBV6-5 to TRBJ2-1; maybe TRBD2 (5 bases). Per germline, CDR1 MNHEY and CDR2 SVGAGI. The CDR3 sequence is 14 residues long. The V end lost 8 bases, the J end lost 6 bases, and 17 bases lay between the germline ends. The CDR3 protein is CASGSGSLSNEQFF. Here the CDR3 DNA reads TGTGCCAGCGGAAGTGGGAGTTTGAGCAATGAGCAGTTCTTC.

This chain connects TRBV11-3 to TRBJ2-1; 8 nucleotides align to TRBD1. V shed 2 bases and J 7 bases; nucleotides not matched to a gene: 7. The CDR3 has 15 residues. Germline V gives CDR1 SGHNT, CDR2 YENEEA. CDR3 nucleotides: TGTGCCAGCAGCTTACCCGGACAGGGAACGAATGAGCAGTTCTTC. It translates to CASSLPGQGTNEQFF.

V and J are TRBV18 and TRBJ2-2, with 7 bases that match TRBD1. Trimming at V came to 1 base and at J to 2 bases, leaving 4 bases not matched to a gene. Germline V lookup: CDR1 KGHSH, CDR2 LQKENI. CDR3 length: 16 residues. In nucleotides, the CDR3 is TGTGCCAGCTCACCACAGGCAGGGGGTAACACCGGGGAGCTGTTTTTT. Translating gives CASSPQAGGNTGELFF. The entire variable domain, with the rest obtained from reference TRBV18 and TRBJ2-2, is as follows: NAGVMQNPRHLVRRRGQEARLRCSPMKGHSHVYWYRQLPEEGLKFMVYLQKENIIDESGMPKERFSAEFPKEGPSILRIQQVVRGDSAAYFCASSPQAGGNTGELFFGEGSRLTVL.

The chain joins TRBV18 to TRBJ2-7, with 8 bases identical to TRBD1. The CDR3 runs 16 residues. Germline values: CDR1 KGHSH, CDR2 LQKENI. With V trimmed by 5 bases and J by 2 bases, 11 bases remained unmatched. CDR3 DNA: TGTGCCAGCTCAAGGCCCGGACAGGGTGACCCCTACGAGCAGTACTTC. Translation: CASSRPGQGDPYEQYF.

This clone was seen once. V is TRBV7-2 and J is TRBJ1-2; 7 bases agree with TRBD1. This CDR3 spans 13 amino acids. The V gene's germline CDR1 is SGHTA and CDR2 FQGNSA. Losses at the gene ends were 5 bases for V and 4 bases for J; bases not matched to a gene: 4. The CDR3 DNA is TGTGCCAGCAGCCACCCAGGGGGCTATGGCTACACCTTC. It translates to CASSHPGGYGYTF.

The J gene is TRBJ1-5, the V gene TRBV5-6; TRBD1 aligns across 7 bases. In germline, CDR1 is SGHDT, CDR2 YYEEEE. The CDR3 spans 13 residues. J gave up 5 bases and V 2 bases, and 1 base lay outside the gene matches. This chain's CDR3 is CASSLQGHQPQHF. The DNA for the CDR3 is TGTGCCAGCAGCTTACAGGGGCATCAGCCCCAGCATTTT.

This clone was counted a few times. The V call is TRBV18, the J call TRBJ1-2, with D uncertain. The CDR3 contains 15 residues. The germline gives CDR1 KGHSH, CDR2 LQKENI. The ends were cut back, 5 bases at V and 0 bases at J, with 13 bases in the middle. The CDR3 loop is CASSAVEAANYGYTF. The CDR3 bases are TGTGCCAGCTCAGCCGTAGAGGCCGCTAACTATGGCTACACCTTC.

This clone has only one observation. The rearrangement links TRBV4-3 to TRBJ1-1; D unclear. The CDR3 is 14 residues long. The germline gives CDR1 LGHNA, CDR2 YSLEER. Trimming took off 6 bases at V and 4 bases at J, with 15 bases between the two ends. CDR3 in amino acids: CASSGLLGSTEAFF. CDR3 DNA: TGCGCCAGCAGTGGGCTCCTCGGTTCCACTGAAGCTTTCTTT.

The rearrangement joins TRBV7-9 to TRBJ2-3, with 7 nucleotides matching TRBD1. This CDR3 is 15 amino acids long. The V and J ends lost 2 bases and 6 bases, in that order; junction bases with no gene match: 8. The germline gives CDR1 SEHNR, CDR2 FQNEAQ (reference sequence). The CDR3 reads CASSLIRDSRDTQYF. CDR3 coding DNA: TGTGCCAGCAGCTTAATTAGGGACAGCCGGGATACGCAGTATTTT.

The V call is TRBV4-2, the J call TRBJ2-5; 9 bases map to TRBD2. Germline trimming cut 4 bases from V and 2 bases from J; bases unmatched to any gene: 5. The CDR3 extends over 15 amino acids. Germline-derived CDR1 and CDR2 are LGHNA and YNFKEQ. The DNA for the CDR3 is TGTGCCAGCAGCCGTCAGCGGGGGGTACAAGAGACCCAGTACTTC. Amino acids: CASSRQRGVQETQYF.

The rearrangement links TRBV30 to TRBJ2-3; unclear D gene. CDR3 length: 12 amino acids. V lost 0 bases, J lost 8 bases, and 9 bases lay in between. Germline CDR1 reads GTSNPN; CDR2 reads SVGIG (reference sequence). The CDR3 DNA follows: TGTGCCTGGAGTGTCCTCGGTGGTACGCAGTATTTT. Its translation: CAWSVLGGTQYF. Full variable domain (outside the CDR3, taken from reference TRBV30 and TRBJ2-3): SQTIHQWPATLVQPVGSPLSLECTVEGTSNPNLYWYRQAAGRGLQLLFYSVGIGQISSEVPQNLSASRPQDRQFILSSKKLLLSDSGFYLCAWSVLGGTQYFGPGTRLTVL.

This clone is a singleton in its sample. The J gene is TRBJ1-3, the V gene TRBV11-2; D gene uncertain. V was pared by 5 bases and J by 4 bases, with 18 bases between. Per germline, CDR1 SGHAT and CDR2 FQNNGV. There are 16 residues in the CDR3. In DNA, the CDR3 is TGTGCCAGCAGCCGATGGCCCCGGGGATCAGGAAACACCATATATTTT. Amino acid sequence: CASSRWPRGSGNTIYF.